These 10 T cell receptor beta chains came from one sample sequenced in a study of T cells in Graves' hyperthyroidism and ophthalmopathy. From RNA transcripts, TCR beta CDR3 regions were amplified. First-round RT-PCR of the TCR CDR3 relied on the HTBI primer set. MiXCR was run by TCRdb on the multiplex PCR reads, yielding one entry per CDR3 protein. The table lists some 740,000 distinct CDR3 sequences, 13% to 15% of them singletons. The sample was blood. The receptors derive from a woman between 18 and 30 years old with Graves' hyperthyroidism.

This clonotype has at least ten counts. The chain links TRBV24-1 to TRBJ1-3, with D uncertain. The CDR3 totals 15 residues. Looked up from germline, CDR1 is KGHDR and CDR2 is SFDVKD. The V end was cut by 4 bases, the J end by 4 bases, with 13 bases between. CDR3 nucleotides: TGTGCCACCAGTGAAGAAAGGCTTTCCGGAAACACCATATATTTT. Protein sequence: CATSEERLSGNTIYF.

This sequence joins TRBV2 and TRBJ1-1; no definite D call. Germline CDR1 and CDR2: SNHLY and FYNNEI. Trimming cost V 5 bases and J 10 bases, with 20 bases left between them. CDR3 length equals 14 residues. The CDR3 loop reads CASSSNEVSRAAFF. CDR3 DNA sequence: TGTGCCAGCAGTTCCAACGAGGTGAGCCGTGCAGCTTTCTTT. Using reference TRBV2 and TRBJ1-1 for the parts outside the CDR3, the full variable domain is EPEVTQTPSHQVTQMGQEVILRCVPISNHLYFYWYRQILGQKVEFLVSFYNNEISEKSEIFDDQFSVERPDGSNFTLKIRSTKLEDSAMYFCASSSNEVSRAAFFGQGTRLTVV.

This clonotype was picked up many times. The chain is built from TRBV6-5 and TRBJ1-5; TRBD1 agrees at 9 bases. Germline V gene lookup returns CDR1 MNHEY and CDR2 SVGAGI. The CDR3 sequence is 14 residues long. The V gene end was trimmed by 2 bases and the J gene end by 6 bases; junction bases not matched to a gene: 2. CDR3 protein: CASSYPGQGQPQHF. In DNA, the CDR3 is TGTGCCAGCAGTTACCCGGGACAGGGTCAGCCCCAGCATTTT.

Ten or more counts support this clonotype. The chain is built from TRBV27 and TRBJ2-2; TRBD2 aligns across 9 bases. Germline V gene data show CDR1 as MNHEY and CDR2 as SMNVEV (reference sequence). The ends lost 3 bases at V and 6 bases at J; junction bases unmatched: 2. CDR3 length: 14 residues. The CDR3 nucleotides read TGTGCCAGCAGTTTCGGCGGGAGGGCCGGGGAGCTGTTTTTT. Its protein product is CASSFGGRAGELFF.

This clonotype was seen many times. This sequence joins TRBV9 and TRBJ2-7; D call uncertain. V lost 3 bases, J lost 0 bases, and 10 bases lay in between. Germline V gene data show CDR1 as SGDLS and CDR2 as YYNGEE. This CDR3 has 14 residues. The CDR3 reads CASSAGFSSYEQYF. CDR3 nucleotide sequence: TGTGCCAGCAGCGCGGGTTTTAGCTCCTACGAGCAGTACTTC.

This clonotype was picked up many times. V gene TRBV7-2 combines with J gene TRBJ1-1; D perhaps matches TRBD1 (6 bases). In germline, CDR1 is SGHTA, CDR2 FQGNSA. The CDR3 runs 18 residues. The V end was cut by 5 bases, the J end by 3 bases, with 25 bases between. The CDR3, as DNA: TGTGCCAGCAGCCCCAATCCTGGACAGTATGGGGAGGACACTGAAGCTTTCTTT. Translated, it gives CASSPNPGQYGEDTEAFF.

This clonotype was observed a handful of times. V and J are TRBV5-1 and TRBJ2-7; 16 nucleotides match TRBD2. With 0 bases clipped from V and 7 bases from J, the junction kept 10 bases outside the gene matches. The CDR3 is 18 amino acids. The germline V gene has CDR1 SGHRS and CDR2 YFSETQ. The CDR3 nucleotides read TGCGCCAGCAGCTTGGTCCCGGGACTAGCGGGAGGGCCCGGAGAGCAGTACTTC. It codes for CASSLVPGLAGGPGEQYF.

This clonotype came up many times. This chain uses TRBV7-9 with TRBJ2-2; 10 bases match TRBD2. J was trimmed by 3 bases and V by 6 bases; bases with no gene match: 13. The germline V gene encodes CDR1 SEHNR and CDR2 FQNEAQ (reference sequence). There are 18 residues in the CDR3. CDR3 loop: CASRPRLAGRRDTGELFF. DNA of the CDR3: TGTGCCAGCAGACCTCGACTAGCGGGCCGACGGGACACCGGGGAGCTGTTTTTT.

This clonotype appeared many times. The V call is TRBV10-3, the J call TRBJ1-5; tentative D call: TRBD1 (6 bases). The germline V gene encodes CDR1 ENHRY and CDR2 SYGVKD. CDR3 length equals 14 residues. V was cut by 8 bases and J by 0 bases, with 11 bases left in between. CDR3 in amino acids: CAIARDISNQPQHF. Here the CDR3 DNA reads TGTGCCATCGCACGGGACATTAGCAATCAGCCCCAGCATTTT.

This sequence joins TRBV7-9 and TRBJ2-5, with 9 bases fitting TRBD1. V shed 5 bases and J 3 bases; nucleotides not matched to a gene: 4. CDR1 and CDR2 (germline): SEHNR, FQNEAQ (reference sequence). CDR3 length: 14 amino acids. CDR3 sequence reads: CASSVWTGEETQYF. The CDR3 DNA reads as TGTGCCAGCAGCGTATGGACAGGGGAAGAGACCCAGTACTTC. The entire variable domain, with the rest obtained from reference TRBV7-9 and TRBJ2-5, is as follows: DTGVSQNPRHKITKRGQNVTFRCDPISEHNRLYWYRQTLGQGPEFLTYFQNEAQLEKSRLLSDRFSAERPKGSFSTLEIQRTEQGDSAMYLCASSVWTGEETQYFGPGTRLLVL.